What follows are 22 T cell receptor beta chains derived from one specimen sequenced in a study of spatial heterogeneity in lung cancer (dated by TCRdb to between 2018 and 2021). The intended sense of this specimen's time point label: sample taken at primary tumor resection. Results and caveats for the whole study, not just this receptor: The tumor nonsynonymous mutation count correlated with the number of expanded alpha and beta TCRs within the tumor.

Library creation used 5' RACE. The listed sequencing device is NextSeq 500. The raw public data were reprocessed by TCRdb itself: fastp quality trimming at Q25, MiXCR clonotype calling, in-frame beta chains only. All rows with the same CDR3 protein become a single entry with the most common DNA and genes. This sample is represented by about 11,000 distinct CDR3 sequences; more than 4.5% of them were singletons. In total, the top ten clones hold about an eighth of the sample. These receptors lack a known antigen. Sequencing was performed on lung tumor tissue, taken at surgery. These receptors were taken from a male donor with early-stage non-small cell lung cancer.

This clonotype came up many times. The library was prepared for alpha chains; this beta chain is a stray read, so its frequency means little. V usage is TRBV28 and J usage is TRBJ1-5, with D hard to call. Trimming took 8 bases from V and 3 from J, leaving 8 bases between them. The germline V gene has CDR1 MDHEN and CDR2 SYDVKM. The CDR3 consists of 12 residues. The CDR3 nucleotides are TGTGCCAGCCGGCAGTCCAATCAGCCCCAGCATTTT. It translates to CASRQSNQPQHF.

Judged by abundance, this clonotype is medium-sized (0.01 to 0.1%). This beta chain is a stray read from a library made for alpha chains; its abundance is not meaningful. This CDR3 is CASSASGGIYNEQFF. CDR3 in DNA: TGTGCCAGCAGTGCCTCAGGGGGAATCTACAATGAGCAGTTCTTC. The V call is TRBV25-1, the J call TRBJ2-1; TRBD1 aligns across 7 bases. CDR1 and CDR2 (germline): MGHDK, SYGVNS. Germline trimming cut 4 bases from V and 3 bases from J; bases unmatched to any gene: 6. The CDR3 is 15 residues long.

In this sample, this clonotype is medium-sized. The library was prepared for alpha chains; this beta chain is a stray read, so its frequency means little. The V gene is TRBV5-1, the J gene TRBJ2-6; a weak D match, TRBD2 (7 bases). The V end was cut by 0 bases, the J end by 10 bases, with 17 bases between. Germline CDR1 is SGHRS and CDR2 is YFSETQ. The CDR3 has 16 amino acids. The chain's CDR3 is CASSLGSGTLTNVLTF. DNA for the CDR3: TGCGCCAGCAGCTTGGGAAGCGGGACACTAACAAACGTCCTGACTTTC. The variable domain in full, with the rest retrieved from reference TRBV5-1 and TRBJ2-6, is KAGVTQTPRYLIKTRGQQVTLSCSPISGHRSVSWYQQTPGQGLQFLFEYFSETQRNKGNFPGRFSGRQFSNSRSEMNVSTLELGDSALYLCASSLGSGTLTNVLTFGAGSRLTVL.

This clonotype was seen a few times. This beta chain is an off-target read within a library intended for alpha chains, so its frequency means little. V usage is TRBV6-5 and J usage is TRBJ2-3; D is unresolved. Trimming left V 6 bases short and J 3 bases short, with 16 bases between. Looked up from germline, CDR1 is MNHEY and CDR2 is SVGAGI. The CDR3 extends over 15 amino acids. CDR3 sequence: CASRATVLKTDTQYF. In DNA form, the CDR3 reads TGTGCCAGCAGGGCCACAGTGTTGAAGACAGATACGCAGTATTTT.

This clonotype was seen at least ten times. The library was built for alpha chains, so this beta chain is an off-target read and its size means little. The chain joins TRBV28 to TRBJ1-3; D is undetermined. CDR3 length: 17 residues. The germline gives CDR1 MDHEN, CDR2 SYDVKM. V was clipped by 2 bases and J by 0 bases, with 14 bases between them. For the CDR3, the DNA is TGTGCCAGCAGTTTAAGCTCAGGCGGGAGCTCTGGAAACACCATATATTTT. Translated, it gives CASSLSSGGSSGNTIYF.

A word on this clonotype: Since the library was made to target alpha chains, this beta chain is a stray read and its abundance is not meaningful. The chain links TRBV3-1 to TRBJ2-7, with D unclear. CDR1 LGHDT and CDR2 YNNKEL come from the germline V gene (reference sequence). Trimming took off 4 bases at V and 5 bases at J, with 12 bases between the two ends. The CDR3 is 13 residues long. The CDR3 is CASSLRPADEQYF. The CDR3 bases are TGTGCCAGCAGCCTACGTCCGGCGGACGAGCAGTACTTC.

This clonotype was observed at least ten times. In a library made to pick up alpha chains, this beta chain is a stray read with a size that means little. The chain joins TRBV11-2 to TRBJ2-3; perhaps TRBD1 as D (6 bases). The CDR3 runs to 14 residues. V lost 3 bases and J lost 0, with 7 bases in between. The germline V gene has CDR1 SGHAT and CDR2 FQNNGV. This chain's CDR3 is CASSLGHSTDTQYF. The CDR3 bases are TGTGCCAGCAGCTTGGGACACAGCACAGATACGCAGTATTTT.

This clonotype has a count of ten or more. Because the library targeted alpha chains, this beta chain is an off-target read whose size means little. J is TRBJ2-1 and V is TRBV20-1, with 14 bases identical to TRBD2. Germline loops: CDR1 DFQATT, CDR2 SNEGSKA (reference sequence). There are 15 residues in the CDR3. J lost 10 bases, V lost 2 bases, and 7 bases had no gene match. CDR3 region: CSARPGLAGVREQFF. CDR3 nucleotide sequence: TGCAGTGCTAGACCGGGACTAGCGGGAGTAAGGGAGCAGTTCTTC.

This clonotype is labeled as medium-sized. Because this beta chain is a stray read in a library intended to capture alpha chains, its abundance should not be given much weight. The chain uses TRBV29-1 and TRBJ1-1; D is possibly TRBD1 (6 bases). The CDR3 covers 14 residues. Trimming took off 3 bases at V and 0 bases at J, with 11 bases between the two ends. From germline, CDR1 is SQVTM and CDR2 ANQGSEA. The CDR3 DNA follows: TGCAGCGTTGAGAAAGGGGGGGTGAACACTGAAGCTTTCTTT. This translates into CSVEKGGVNTEAFF.

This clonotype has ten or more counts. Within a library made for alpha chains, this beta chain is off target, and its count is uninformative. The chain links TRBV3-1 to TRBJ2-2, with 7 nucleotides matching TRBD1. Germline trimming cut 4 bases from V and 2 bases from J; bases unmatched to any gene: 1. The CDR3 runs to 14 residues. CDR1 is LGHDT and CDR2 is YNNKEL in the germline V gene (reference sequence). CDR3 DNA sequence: TGTGCCAGCAGCCGGGACAGCAACACCGGGGAGCTGTTTTTT. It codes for CASSRDSNTGELFF.

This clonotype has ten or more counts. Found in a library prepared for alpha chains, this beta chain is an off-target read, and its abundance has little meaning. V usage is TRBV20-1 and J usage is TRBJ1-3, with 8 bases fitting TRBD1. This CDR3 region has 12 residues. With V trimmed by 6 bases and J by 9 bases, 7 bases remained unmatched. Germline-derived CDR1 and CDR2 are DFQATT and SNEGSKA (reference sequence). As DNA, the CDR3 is TGCAGTGCCCACGACAGGGGAGGCACCATATATTTT. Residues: CSAHDRGGTIYF.

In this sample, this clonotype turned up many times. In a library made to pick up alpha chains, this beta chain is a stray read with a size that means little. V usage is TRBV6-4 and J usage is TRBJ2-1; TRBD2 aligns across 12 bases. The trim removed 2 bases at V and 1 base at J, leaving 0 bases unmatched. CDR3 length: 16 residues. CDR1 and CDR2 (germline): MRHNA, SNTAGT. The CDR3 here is CASSDGTSGSYNEQFF. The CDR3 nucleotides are TGTGCCAGCAGTGACGGGACTAGCGGGTCCTACAATGAGCAGTTCTTC.

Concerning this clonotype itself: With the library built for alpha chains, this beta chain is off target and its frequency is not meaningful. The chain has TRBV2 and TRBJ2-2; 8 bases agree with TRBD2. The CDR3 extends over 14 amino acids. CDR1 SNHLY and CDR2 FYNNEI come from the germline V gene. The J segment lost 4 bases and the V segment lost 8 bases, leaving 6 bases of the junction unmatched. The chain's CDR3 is CASAGLVLTGELFF. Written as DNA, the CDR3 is TGTGCCAGCGCGGGACTAGTGCTCACCGGGGAGCTGTTTTTT.

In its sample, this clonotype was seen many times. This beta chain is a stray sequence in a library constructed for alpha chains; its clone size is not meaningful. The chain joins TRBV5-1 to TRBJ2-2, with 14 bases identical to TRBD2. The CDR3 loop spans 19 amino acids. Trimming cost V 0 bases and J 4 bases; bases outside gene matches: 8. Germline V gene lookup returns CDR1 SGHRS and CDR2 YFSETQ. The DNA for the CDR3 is TGCGCCAGCAGCTTGGGCCCCGGGACTAGCGGGAGTGGCACCGGGGAGCTGTTTTTT. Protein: CASSLGPGTSGSGTGELFF.

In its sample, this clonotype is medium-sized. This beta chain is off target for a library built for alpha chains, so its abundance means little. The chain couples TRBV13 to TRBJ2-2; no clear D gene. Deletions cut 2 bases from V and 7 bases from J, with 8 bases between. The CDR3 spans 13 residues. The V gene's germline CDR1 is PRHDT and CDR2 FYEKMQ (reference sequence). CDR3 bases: TGTGCCAGCAGCTTATTTACATACGGGGAGCTGTTTTTT. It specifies CASSLFTYGELFF. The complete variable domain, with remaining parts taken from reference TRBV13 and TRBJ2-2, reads AAGVIQSPRHLIKEKRETATLKCYPIPRHDTVYWYQQGPGQDPQFLISFYEKMQSDKGSIPDRFSAQQFSDYHSELNMSSLELGDSALYFCASSLFTYGELFFGEGSRLTVL.

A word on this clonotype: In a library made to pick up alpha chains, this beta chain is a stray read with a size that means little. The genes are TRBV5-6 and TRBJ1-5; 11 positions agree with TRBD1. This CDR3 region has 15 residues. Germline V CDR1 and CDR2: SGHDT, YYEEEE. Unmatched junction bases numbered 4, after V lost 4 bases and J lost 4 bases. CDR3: CASSKGQGANQPQHF. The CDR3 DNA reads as TGTGCCAGCAGCAAAGGACAGGGGGCGAATCAGCCCCAGCATTTT.

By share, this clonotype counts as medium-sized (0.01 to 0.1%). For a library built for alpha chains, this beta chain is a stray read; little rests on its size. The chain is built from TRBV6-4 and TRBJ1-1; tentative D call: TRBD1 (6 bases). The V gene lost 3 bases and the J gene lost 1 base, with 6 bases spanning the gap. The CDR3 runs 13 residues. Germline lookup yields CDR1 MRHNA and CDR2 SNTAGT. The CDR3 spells CASSETGNTEAFF. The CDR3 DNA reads TGTGCCAGCAGTGAGACAGGGAACACTGAAGCTTTCTTT.

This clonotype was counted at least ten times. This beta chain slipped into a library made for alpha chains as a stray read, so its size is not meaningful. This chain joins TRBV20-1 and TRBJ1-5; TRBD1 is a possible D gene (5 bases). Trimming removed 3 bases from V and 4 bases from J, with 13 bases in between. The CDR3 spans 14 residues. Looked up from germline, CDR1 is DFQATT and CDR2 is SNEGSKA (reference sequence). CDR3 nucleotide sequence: TGCAGTGCTAGGGGGACCTTTTCGAATCAGCCCCAGCATTTT. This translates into CSARGTFSNQPQHF.

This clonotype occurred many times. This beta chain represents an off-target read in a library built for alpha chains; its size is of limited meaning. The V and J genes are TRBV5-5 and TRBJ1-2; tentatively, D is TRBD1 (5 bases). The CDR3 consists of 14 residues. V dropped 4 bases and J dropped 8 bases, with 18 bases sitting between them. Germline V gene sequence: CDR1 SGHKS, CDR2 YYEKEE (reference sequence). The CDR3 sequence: CASSPIGGASGYTF. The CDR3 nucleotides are TGTGCCAGCAGCCCGATCGGCGGGGCCAGCGGCTACACCTTC.

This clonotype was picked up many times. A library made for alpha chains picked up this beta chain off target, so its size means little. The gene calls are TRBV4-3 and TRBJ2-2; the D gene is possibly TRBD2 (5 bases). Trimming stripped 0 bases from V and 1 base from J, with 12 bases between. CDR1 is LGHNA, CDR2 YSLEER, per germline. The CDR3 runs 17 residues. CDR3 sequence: CASSQDSAGENTGELFF. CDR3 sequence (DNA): TGCGCCAGCAGCCAAGATTCTGCCGGGGAGAACACCGGGGAGCTGTTTTTT.

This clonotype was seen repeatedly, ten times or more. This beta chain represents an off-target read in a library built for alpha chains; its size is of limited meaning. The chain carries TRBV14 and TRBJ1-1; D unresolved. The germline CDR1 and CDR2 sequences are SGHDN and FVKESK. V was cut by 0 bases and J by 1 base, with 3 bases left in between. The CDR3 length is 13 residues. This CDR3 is CASSQDQNTEAFF. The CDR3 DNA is TGTGCCAGCAGCCAAGATCAGAACACTGAAGCTTTCTTT.

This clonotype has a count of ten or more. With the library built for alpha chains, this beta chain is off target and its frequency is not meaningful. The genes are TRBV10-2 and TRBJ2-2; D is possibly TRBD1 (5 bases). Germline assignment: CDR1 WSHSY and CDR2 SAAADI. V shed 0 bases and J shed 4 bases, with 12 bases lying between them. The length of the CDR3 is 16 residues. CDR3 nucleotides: TGCGCCAGCAGTGAGTCTTCAGGGCAGGGCACCGGGGAGCTGTTTTTT. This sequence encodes CASSESSGQGTGELFF.